Reported below is one T cell receptor (beta chain). This sample is drawn from a study of blood T cell repertoires in COVID-19. Profiled with immunoSEQ multiplex PCR; TCRdb holds only in-frame clones, not every one. Of 50,000 to 65,000 clones listed, 65% to 90% are singletons. The V gene end was trimmed by 0 bases and the J gene end by 6 bases; junction bases not matched to a gene: 7. The germline CDR1 and CDR2 sequences are SGDLS and YYNGEE. The CDR3 totals 16 residues. The origin of this receptor is a man in his forties or fifties with acute or convalescent COVID-19. The genes are TRBV9 and TRBJ2-3; 10 bases match TRBD2. Sequenced sample: peripheral blood. DNA of the CDR3: TGTGCCAGCAGCGTAGGGAGCGGGGGGGCCATCGATACGCAGTATTTT. Protein sequence: CASSVGSGGAIDTQYF.